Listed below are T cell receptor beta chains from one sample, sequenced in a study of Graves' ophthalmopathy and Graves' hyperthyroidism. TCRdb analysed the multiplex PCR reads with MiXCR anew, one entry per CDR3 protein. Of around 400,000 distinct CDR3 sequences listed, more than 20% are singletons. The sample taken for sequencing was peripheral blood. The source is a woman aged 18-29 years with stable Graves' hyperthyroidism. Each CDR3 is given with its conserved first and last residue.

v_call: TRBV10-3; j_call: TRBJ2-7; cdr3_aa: CAISESLFENEQYF
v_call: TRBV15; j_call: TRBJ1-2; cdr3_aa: CATSRDLGERAGYTF
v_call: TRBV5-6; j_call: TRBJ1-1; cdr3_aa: CASSLVDRMNTEAFF
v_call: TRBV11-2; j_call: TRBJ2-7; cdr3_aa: CASSWTGGREKYEQYF
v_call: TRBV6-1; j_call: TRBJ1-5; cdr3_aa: CASSVDGGSNQPQHF
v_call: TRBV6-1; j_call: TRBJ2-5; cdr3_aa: CASSEAPDVKTQYF
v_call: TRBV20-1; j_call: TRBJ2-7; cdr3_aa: CSARALAGVYEQYF
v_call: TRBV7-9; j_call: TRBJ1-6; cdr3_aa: CASGTQGVWPLHF
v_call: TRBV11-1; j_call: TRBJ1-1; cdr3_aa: CASSQGQGSTEAFF
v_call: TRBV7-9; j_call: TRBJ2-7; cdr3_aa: CASSKDRIGDYEQYF
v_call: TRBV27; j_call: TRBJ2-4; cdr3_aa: CASSSLAGGLTGAKNIQYF
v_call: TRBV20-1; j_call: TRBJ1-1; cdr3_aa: CSASSGIMNTEAFF
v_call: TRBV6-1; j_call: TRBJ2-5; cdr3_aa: CASSLLGGMIQETQYF
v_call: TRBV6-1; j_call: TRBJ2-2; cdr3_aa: CASQQGFNTGELFF
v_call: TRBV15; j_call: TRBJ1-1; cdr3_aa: CATSWGARDTEAFF
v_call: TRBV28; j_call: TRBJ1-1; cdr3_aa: CASRIQGMGTEAFF
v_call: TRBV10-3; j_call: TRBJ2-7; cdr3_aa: CAISPGPGRDVSLEQYF
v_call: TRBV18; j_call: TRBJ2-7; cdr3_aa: CASSFEGHSYEQYF